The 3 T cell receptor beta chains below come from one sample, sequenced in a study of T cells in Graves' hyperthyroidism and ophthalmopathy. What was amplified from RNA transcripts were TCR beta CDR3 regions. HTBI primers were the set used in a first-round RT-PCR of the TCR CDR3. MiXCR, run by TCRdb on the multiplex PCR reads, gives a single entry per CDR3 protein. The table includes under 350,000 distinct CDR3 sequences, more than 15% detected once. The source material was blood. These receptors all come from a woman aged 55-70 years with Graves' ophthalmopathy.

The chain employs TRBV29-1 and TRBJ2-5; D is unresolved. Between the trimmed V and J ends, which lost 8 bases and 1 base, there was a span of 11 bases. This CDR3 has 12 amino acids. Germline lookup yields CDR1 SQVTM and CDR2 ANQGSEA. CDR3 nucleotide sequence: TGCAGCCCCAAGACAACCCAAGAGACCCAGTACTTC. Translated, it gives CSPKTTQETQYF.

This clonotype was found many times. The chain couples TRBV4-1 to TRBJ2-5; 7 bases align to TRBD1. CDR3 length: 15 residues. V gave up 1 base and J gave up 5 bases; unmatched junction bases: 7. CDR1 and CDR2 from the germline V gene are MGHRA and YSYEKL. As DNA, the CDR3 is TGCGCCAGCAGCCAAGGGAACAGGGGTGGGGAGACCCAGTACTTC. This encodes CASSQGNRGGETQYF.

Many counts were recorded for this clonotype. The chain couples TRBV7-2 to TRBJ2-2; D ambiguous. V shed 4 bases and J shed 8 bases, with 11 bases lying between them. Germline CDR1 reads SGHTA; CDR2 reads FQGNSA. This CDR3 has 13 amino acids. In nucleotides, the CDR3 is TGTGCCAGCAGCTGGTCGTGGGCTGGGGAGCTGTTTTTT. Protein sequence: CASSWSWAGELFF.